These 15 T cell receptor beta chains were sequenced from one sample in a study of blood T cell repertoires in COVID-19. The repertoire was sequenced with immunoSEQ multiplex PCR; TCRdb's copy has only in-frame clones and lacks some. The sample has approximately 190,000 clones; approximately 81% are singletons. Material for sequencing was peripheral blood. The receptors shown here come from a human donor in a cohort sampled during active COVID-19.

The chain couples TRBV11-2 to TRBJ2-3; 7 nucleotides match TRBD2. The CDR3 runs 13 residues. CDR1 and CDR2 (germline): SGHAT, FQNNGV. Trimming cost V 0 bases and J 8 bases; bases outside gene matches: 2. The CDR3 here is CASSLDGGVTQYF. The CDR3 DNA follows: TGTGCCAGCAGCTTAGATGGGGGGGTTACGCAGTATTTT.

This rearrangement joins TRBV30 to TRBJ1-5; D may be TRBD1 (6 bases). V was cut by 2 bases and J by 1 base, with 15 bases left in between. Looked up from germline, CDR1 is GTSNPN and CDR2 is SVGIG (reference sequence). The CDR3 runs 16 residues. CDR3 DNA: TGTGCCTGGAGTATCACCGGGACACTCAGCAATCAGCCCCAGCATTTT. Its translation: CAWSITGTLSNQPQHF. The whole variable domain, remainder taken from reference TRBV30 and TRBJ1-5, is SQTIHQWPATLVQPVGSPLSLECTVEGTSNPNLYWYRQAAGRGLQLLFYSVGIGQISSEVPQNLSASRPQDRQFILSSKKLLLSDSGFYLCAWSITGTLSNQPQHFGDGTRLSIL.

This clone appeared a few times. This rearrangement joins TRBV4-1 to TRBJ2-3, with a weak D call TRBD2 (6 bases). V lost 4 bases and J 6 bases, leaving 20 bases between the germline ends. Germline V CDR1 and CDR2: MGHRA, YSYEKL. The CDR3 length is 16 residues. The CDR3 bases are TGCGCCAGCAGCCCTTCTCTTGCGGGGCCGAGGGATACGCAGTATTTT. It yields the protein CASSPSLAGPRDTQYF.

V usage is TRBV7-9 and J usage is TRBJ2-5, with D possibly being TRBD1 (6 bases). CDR1 SEHNR and CDR2 FQNEAQ come from the germline V gene (reference sequence). V gave up 4 bases and J gave up 1 base, with 16 bases separating them. This CDR3 contains 16 residues. The CDR3 nucleotides read TGTGCCAGCAGCTCCGGGACAACGATCTCCCAAGAGACCCAGTACTTC. This translates into CASSSGTTISQETQYF.

The count of this clone is one. The rearrangement links TRBV29-1 to TRBJ1-1, with 8 nucleotides matching TRBD1. CDR3 length: 13 amino acids. V gave up 3 bases and J gave up 4 bases; unmatched junction bases: 4. The germline V gene encodes CDR1 SQVTM and CDR2 ANQGSEA. Here the CDR3 reads CSVDRGQVTEAFF. The CDR3 DNA reads as TGCAGCGTTGACAGGGGGCAAGTCACTGAAGCTTTCTTT.

This rearrangement joins TRBV3-1 (or the pseudogene TRBV3-2) to TRBJ2-4; 12 positions match TRBD2. With 5 bases clipped from V and 16 bases from J, the junction kept 18 bases outside the gene matches. The CDR3 length is 16 residues. Germline V gives CDR1 LGHDT, CDR2 YNNKEL (reference sequence). CDR3 protein: CASSAQRLAGAGFIYF. The CDR3 DNA sequence: TGTGCCAGCAGCGCCCAGCGACTAGCGGGAGCGGGGTTTATCTACTTC.

This clone was counted once. The V gene is TRBV5-1, the J gene TRBJ1-4; 9 positions agree with TRBD1. V gave up 4 bases and J gave up 2 bases; unmatched junction bases: 6. Germline loops: CDR1 SGHRS, CDR2 YFSETQ. The CDR3 runs to 16 residues. CDR3 bases: TGCGCCAGCAGCAGGGGACAGGGAGGTACTAATGAAAAACTGTTTTTT. This encodes CASSRGQGGTNEKLFF. Full variable domain (remainder filled in from reference TRBV5-1 and TRBJ1-4): KAGVTQTPRYLIKTRGQQVTLSCSPISGHRSVSWYQQTPGQGLQFLFEYFSETQRNKGNFPGRFSGRQFSNSRSEMNVSTLELGDSALYLCASSRGQGGTNEKLFFGSGTQLSVL.

The chain links TRBV3-1 (or the pseudogene TRBV3-2) to TRBJ2-5; TRBD1 aligns across 8 bases. Per the germline V gene, CDR1 is LGHDT and CDR2 is YNNKEL (reference sequence). Germline trimming cut 5 bases from V and 7 bases from J; bases unmatched to any gene: 6. The CDR3 runs 13 residues. CDR3 DNA sequence: TGTGCCAGCAGCGGTGGACAGGGTGGGACCCAGTACTTC. It translates to CASSGGQGGTQYF.

The chain has TRBV5-1 and TRBJ1-4; TRBD1 aligns across 7 bases. The germline gives CDR1 SGHRS, CDR2 YFSETQ. V gave up 0 bases and J gave up 3 bases; unmatched junction bases: 2. The CDR3 runs 15 residues. The CDR3 DNA reads TGCGCCAGCAGCTTGGGAGGGGGCTCTAATGAAAAACTGTTTTTT. Translation gives CASSLGGGSNEKLFF.

The chain employs TRBV9 and TRBJ2-1, with 12 bases identical to TRBD2. The germline CDR1 and CDR2 sequences are SGDLS and YYNGEE. This CDR3 has 14 residues. With V trimmed by 5 bases and J by 7 bases, 4 bases remained unmatched. The CDR3 DNA follows: TGTGCCAGCAGTCTAGCGGGAGGGCGAAATGAGCAGTTCTTC. Translated, it gives CASSLAGGRNEQFF.

This clone was seen just once. This rearrangement joins TRBV18 to TRBJ1-2, with a possible D match to TRBD1 (6 bases). The CDR3 covers 12 residues. The germline CDR1 and CDR2 sequences are KGHSH and LQKENI. V dropped 3 bases and J dropped 6 bases, with 8 bases sitting between them. CDR3 residues: CASSPSGDGYTF. The CDR3 bases are TGTGCCAGCTCACCTTCAGGGGATGGCTACACCTTC.

The rearrangement links TRBV2 to TRBJ2-7, with TRBD2 matching 7 bases. Trimming removed 9 bases from V and 0 bases from J; junction bases left unmatched: 5. CDR1 and CDR2 from the germline V gene are SNHLY and FYNNEI. This CDR3 has 13 amino acids. CDR3 in amino acids: CASSGRDSYEQYV. The CDR3 region has the DNA TGTGCCAGTTCAGGGAGGGACTCCTACGAGCAGTACGTC.

This clone showed up just once. The rearrangement uses TRBV5-5 and TRBJ1-2; TRBD1 matches 9 bases. The CDR3 has 16 residues. Losses at the gene ends were 4 bases for V and 4 bases for J; bases not matched to a gene: 11. Germline V lookup: CDR1 SGHKS, CDR2 YYEKEE (reference sequence). The CDR3 nucleotides are TGTGCCAGCAGCCCGAGAGGGGAACAGGGGGCCTATGGCTACACCTTC. Amino acids: CASSPRGEQGAYGYTF.

This rearrangement joins TRBV7-3 to TRBJ2-3, with D hard to call. In germline, CDR1 is SGHTA, CDR2 FQGTGA. V lost 3 bases to trimming and J lost 4 bases, with 5 bases between them. There are 12 residues in the CDR3. CDR3 amino acids: CASSLGADTQYF. In DNA, the CDR3 is TGTGCCAGCAGCTTGGGCGCAGATACGCAGTATTTT.

The V gene is TRBV6-4, the J gene TRBJ2-1; TRBD1 might be the D (6 bases). CDR1 is MRHNA, CDR2 SNTAGT, per germline. Trimming left V 6 bases short and J 9 bases short, with 18 bases between. The CDR3 totals 14 residues. The CDR3 coding sequence is TGTGCCAGCAGCAGGGGATTTGGGCAATCTGAGCAGTTCTTC. Translation: CASSRGFGQSEQFF.